Below, 23 T cell receptor beta chains from the same sample are listed, as sequenced in a study of shared clonotypes between healthy human individuals. Data came from immunoSEQ multiplex PCR; TCRdb stores just in-frame clones and leaves some out. The sample has over a million clones, approximately 98% seen once. Sequencing input: naive CD4+ T cells sorted from blood. Subset here: CD45RA+ positively selected. The receptors come from a man aged 25-45 years in good health.

The V and J genes are TRBV2 and TRBJ2-3; D uncertain. Trimming pared 4 bases from V and 3 bases from J, leaving 8 bases between. This CDR3 spans 13 amino acids. Per the germline V gene, CDR1 is SNHLY and CDR2 is FYNNEI. CDR3 DNA sequence: TGTGCCAGCAGTGCGTTAAGGACAGATACGCAGTATTTT. Translated: CASSALRTDTQYF. The full variable domain, its missing parts supplied by reference TRBV2 and TRBJ2-3, is EPEVTQTPSHQVTQMGQEVILRCVPISNHLYFYWYRQILGQKVEFLVSFYNNEISEKSEIFDDQFSVERPDGSNFTLKIRSTKLEDSAMYFCASSALRTDTQYFGPGTRLTVL.

V is TRBV19 and J is TRBJ1-1; 9 nucleotides align to TRBD1. The CDR3 totals 13 residues. CDR1 is LNHDA, CDR2 SQIVND, per germline (reference sequence). With 8 bases clipped from V and 5 bases from J, the junction kept 6 bases outside the gene matches. The CDR3 DNA reads TGTGCCAGTTCGGACAGGGGAGGTACTGAAGCTTTCTTT. As protein: CASSDRGGTEAFF.

V usage is TRBV27 and J usage is TRBJ1-3; no reliable D call. Looked up from germline, CDR1 is MNHEY and CDR2 is SMNVEV (reference sequence). This CDR3 spans 13 amino acids. Trimming left V 6 bases short and J 4 bases short, with 10 bases between. This CDR3 is CASSPIWGNTIYF. The CDR3, as DNA: TGTGCCAGCAGCCCCATTTGGGGAAACACCATATATTTT.

CDR3 residues: CASSASAGTEQYF. CDR3 bases: TGTGCCAGCAGTGCCTCAGCGGGTACCGAGCAGTACTTC. The chain recombines TRBV6-1 with TRBJ2-7; TRBD2 might be the D (6 bases). V was pared by 4 bases and J by 6 bases, with 13 bases between. CDR3 length: 13 residues. Germline V gene lookup returns CDR1 MNHNS and CDR2 SASEGT.

The J gene is TRBJ2-7, the V gene TRBV15, with TRBD2 matching 12 bases. The ends lost 1 base at V and 6 bases at J; junction bases unmatched: 4. The germline CDR1 and CDR2 sequences are LNHNV and YYDKDF (reference sequence). The CDR3 is 15 amino acids. This chain's CDR3 is CATSRGLAGVSEQYF. The CDR3 DNA is TGTGCCACCAGCAGAGGACTAGCGGGAGTCTCCGAGCAGTACTTC. Using reference TRBV15 and TRBJ2-7 for the parts outside the CDR3, the full variable domain is DAMVIQNPRYQVTQFGKPVTLSCSQTLNHNVMYWYQQKSSQAPKLLFHYYDKDFNNEADTPDNFQSRRPNTSFCFLDIRSPGLGDTAMYLCATSRGLAGVSEQYFGPGTRLTVT.

The rearrangement uses TRBV29-1 and TRBJ2-7; no reliable D call. The CDR3 runs to 12 residues. Germline values: CDR1 SQVTM, CDR2 ANQGSEA. Trimming removed 7 bases from V and 2 bases from J, with 12 bases in between. CDR3 amino acids: CSAKDGPYEQYF. CDR3 DNA sequence: TGCAGCGCTAAGGACGGACCCTACGAGCAGTACTTC.

Written as DNA, the CDR3 is TGTGCTAGTGGCCTAGACACTTCCGAAGCTTTCTTT. Residues: CASGLDTSEAFF. The chain uses TRBV12-5 and TRBJ1-1, with D uncertain. The germline V gene has CDR1 LGHNT and CDR2 FRNRAP. The CDR3 spans 12 residues. Trimming took off 6 bases at V and 8 bases at J, with 13 bases between the two ends.

V is TRBV5-4 and J is TRBJ2-1; D perhaps matches TRBD2 (5 bases). The V end lost 1 base, the J end lost 7 bases, and 12 bases lay between the germline ends. Per the germline V gene, CDR1 is SGHNT and CDR2 is YYREEE (reference sequence). This CDR3 has 14 amino acids. The CDR3 DNA is TGTGCCAGCAGCTTGCAACCTACGGGGAATGAGCAGTTCTTC. It yields the protein CASSLQPTGNEQFF.

J is TRBJ2-1 and V is TRBV5-1; TRBD2 is a possible D gene (5 bases). CDR1 and CDR2 (germline): SGHRS, YFSETQ. V was pared by 2 bases and J by 0 bases, with 9 bases between. This CDR3 has 15 amino acids. Here the CDR3 DNA reads TGCGCCAGCAGCTTCGGAGGAGTCTCCTACAATGAGCAGTTCTTC. Encoded protein: CASSFGGVSYNEQFF.

This clone was observed a few times. The V and J genes are TRBV4-2 and TRBJ1-4; the match to TRBD1 covers 8 bases. The V and J ends lost 1 base and 0 bases, in that order; junction bases with no gene match: 7. The CDR3 sequence is 18 residues long. Germline CDR1 LGHNA, CDR2 YNFKEQ. CDR3: CASSQGTGFGSTNEKLFF. For the CDR3, the DNA is TGTGCCAGCAGCCAAGGGACAGGGTTCGGTTCAACTAATGAAAAACTGTTTTTT.

This rearrangement joins TRBV28 to TRBJ1-3; no clear D. Germline CDR1 MDHEN, CDR2 SYDVKM. The CDR3 runs 14 residues. Trimming cost V 3 bases and J 0 bases, with 6 bases left between them. CDR3 nucleotide sequence: TGTGCCAGCAGTTTGCCGAGCTCTGGAAACACCATATATTTT. It encodes CASSLPSSGNTIYF. Complete variable domain (other parts from reference TRBV28 and TRBJ1-3): DVKVTQSSRYLVKRTGEKVFLECVQDMDHENMFWYRQDPGLGLRLIYFSYDVKMKEKGDIPEGYSVSREKKERFSLILESASTNQTSMYLCASSLPSSGNTIYFGEGSWLTVV.

The chain recombines TRBV4-3 with TRBJ2-3; D uncertain. V was shortened by 0 bases and J by 5 bases, with 9 bases between the two germline ends. This CDR3 has 14 residues. Looked up from germline, CDR1 is LGHNA and CDR2 is YSLEER. The CDR3 nucleotides read TGCGCCAGCAGCCAAGATCATGTGGGAGATACGCAGTATTTT. As protein: CASSQDHVGDTQYF.

The chain is built from TRBV18 and TRBJ1-1, with D possibly matching TRBD1 (5 bases). The CDR3 contains 14 residues. Germline V gene data show CDR1 as KGHSH and CDR2 as LQKENI. The V and J ends lost 3 bases and 7 bases respectively, with 15 bases between them. CDR3 region: CASSPVSGTGEAFF. The CDR3 DNA is TGTGCCAGCTCACCGGTATCCGGAACAGGTGAAGCTTTCTTT.

CDR3 DNA sequence: TGCGCCAGCAGCTTGCTTCCTCCGGACTCTGGAAACACCATATATTTT. Translating it yields CASSLLPPDSGNTIYF. This rearrangement joins TRBV5-1 to TRBJ1-3; D is unresolved. V lost 1 base and J lost 0, with 11 bases in between. The CDR3 runs to 16 residues. The germline gives CDR1 SGHRS, CDR2 YFSETQ.

This clone was counted a single time. V gene TRBV19 combines with J gene TRBJ2-1; D ambiguous. Germline CDR1 is LNHDA and CDR2 is SQIVND (reference sequence). Trimming pared 2 bases from V and 4 bases from J, leaving 9 bases between. The CDR3 is 14 residues long. This chain's CDR3 is CASSIRARYNEQFF. The CDR3 DNA sequence: TGTGCCAGTAGTATAAGGGCTAGATACAATGAGCAGTTCTTC.

This clone occurred once. This chain joins TRBV11-2 and TRBJ1-2; 11 bases are a match to TRBD1. Trimming at V came to 3 bases and at J to 4 bases, leaving 13 bases not matched to a gene. CDR3 length: 18 amino acids. Germline assignment: CDR1 SGHAT and CDR2 FQNNGV. CDR3 in amino acids: CASSLISGQGEEVYGYTF. The DNA for the CDR3 is TGTGCCAGCAGCTTGATATCGGGACAGGGGGAAGAGGTCTATGGCTACACCTTC.

The V gene is TRBV4-3, the J gene TRBJ2-7; 7 bases match TRBD2. Germline CDR1 is LGHNA and CDR2 is YSLEER. The CDR3 is 18 residues long. V gave up 4 bases and J gave up 5 bases; unmatched junction bases: 20. CDR3 coding DNA: TGCGCCAGCAGCCTAACTCGTACGCGGGGGAAGATGGTGGACGAGCAGTACTTC. This codes for CASSLTRTRGKMVDEQYF.

The rearrangement links TRBV11-2 to TRBJ2-3; 10 bases are shared with TRBD1. The V gene end was trimmed by 6 bases and the J gene end by 4 bases; junction bases not matched to a gene: 10. CDR1 is SGHAT, CDR2 FQNNGV, per germline. The CDR3 contains 16 residues. The CDR3 DNA reads as TGTGCCAGCAGACGACCGGGACAGGGGTTGGCAGATACGCAGTATTTT. It specifies CASRRPGQGLADTQYF.

With regard to this clone: The same CDR3 can be traced to other DNA sequences in this sample. The chain combines TRBV7-3 with TRBJ1-5; D is ambiguous. Germline CDR1 is SGHTA and CDR2 is FQGTGA. This CDR3 comprises 13 residues. Trimming left V 5 bases short and J 5 bases short, with 10 bases between. The CDR3: CASSLTGDQPQHF. For the CDR3, the DNA is TGTGCCAGCAGCCTGACGGGCGATCAGCCCCAGCATTTT.

The chain employs TRBV19 and TRBJ1-4; tentatively, D is TRBD1 (6 bases). CDR1 is LNHDA, CDR2 SQIVND, per germline (reference sequence). CDR3 size: 13 residues. V was trimmed by 6 bases and J by 5 bases, leaving 10 bases between them. CDR3 DNA sequence: TGTGCCAGTAGAAACAGGGTAAATGAAAAACTGTTTTTT. Protein sequence: CASRNRVNEKLFF.

The chain carries TRBV5-4 and TRBJ2-3, with 7 bases aligning to TRBD2. CDR1 and CDR2 (germline): SGHNT, YYREEE (reference sequence). CDR3 length equals 13 residues. Trimming removed 4 bases from V and 4 bases from J; junction bases left unmatched: 3. CDR3 region: CASSMTSSDTQYF. DNA for the CDR3: TGTGCCAGCAGCATGACTAGCTCAGATACGCAGTATTTT.

In the case of this clone: In the same sample, other DNA sequences code for this CDR3. This chain links TRBV5-1 with TRBJ2-7, with D perhaps TRBD2 (6 bases). This CDR3 is 14 amino acids long. V was shortened by 4 bases and J by 0 bases, with 11 bases between the two germline ends. Germline loops: CDR1 SGHRS, CDR2 YFSETQ. CDR3 sequence: CASSLIGSSYEQYF. For the CDR3, the DNA is TGCGCCAGCAGCCTGATCGGGAGCTCCTACGAGCAGTACTTC.

The gene calls are TRBV19 and TRBJ2-1; 11 bases line up with TRBD2. Germline V CDR1 and CDR2: LNHDA, SQIVND (reference sequence). V shed 0 bases, J shed 9 bases, and the junction held 10 bases outside the gene matches. This CDR3 comprises 17 residues. Written as DNA, the CDR3 is TGTGCCAGTAGTATAGACCTGAGACTAGCGGGATACGTTGAGCAGTTCTTC. Translated, it gives CASSIDLRLAGYVEQFF.